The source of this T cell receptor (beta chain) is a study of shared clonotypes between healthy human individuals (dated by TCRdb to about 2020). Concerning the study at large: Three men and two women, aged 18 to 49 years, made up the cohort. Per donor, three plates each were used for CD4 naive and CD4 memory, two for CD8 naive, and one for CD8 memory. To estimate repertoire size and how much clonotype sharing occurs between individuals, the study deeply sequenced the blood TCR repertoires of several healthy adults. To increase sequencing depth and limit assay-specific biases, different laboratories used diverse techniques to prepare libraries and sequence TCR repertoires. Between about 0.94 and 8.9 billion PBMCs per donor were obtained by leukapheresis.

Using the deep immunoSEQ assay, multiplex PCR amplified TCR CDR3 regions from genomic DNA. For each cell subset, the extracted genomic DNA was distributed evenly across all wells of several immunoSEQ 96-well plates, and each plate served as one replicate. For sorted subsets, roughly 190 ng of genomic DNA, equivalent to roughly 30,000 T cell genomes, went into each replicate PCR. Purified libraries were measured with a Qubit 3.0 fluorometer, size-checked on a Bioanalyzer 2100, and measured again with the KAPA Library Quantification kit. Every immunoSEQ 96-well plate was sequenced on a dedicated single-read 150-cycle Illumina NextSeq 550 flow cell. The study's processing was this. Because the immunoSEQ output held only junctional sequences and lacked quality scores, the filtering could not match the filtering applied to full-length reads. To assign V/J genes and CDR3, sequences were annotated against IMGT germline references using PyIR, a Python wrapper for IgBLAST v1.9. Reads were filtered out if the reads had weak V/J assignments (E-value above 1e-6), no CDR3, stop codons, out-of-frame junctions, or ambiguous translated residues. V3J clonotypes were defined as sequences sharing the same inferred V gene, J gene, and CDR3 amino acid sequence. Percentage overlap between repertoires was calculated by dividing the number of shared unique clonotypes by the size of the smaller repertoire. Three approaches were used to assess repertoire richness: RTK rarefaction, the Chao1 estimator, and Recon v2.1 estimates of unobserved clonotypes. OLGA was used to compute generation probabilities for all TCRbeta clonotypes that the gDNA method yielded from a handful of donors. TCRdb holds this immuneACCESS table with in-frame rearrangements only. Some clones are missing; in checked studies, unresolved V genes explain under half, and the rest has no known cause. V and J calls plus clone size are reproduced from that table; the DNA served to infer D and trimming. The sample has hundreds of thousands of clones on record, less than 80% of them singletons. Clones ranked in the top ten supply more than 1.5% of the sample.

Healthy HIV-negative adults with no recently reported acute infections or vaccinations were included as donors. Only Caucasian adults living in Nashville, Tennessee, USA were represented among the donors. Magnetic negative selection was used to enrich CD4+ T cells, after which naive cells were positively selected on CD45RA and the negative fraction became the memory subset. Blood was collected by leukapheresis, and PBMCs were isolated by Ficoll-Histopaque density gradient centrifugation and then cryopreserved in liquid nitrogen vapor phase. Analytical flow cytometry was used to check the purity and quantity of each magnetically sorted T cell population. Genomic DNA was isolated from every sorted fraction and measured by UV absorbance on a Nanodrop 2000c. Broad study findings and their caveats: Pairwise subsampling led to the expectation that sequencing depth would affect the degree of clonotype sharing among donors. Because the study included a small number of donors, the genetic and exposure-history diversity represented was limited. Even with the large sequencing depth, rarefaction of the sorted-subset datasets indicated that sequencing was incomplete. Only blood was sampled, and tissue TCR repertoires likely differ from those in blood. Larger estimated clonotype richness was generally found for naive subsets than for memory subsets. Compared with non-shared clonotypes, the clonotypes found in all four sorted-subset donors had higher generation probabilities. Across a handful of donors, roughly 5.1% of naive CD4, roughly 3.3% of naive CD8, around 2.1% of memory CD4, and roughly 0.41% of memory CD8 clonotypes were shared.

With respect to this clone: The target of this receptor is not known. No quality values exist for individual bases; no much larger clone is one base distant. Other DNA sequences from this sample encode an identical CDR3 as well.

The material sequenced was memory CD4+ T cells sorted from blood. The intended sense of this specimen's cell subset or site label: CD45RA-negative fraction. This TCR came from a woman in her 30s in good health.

The CDR3 protein: CASRGHYEQYF. The DNA reads TGTGCCAGCAGGGGGCACTACGAGCAGTACTTC. This chain joins TRBV2 to TRBJ2-7; D gene: possibly TRBD1, on 5 matching bases. CDR1 is given as SNHLY and CDR2 as FYNNEI, both from the germline V gene. V loses 6 bases of germline sequence and J loses 3 bases, and the interval between the two ends is 6 bases. Counted from cysteine to phenylalanine, this CDR3 has 11 amino acids. The read is trimmed to its CDR3 DNA, 33 bases read in frame from base 1.